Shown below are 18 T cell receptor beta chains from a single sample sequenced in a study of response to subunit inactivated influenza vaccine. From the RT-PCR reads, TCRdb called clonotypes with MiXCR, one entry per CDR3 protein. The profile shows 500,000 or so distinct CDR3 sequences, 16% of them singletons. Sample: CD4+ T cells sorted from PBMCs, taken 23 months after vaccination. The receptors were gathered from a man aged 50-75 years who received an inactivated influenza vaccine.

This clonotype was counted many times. CDR3 amino acids: CSARDRVSGALTYEQYF. The CDR3 DNA reads as TGCAGTGCTAGAGATCGGGTTAGCGGGGCTTTGACCTACGAGCAGTACTTC. The chain joins TRBV20-1 to TRBJ2-7, with 8 nucleotides matching TRBD2. Germline V gene data show CDR1 as DFQATT and CDR2 as SNEGSKA (reference sequence). This CDR3 spans 17 amino acids. Unmatched junction bases numbered 12, after V lost 0 bases and J lost 2 bases.

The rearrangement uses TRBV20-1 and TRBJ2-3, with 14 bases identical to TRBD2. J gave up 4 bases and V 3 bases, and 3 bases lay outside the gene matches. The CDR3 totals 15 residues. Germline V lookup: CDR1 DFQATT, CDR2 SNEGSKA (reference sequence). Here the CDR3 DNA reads TGCAGTGCTAGCAAGGGACTAGCGGGAGCAGATACGCAGTATTTT. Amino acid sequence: CSASKGLAGADTQYF.

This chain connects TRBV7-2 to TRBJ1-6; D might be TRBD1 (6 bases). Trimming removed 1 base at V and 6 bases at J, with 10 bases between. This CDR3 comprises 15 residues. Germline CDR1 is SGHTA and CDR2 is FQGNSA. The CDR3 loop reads CASSLGEGVNSPLHF. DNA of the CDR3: TGTGCCAGCAGCTTAGGGGAGGGGGTTAATTCACCCCTCCACTTT.

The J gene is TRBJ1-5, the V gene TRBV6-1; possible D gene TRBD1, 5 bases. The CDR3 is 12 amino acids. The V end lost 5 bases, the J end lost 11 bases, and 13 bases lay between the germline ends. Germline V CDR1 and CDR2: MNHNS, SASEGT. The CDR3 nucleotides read TGTGCCAGCAGTCCGCGACAGAGAACCCAGCATTTT. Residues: CASSPRQRTQHF.

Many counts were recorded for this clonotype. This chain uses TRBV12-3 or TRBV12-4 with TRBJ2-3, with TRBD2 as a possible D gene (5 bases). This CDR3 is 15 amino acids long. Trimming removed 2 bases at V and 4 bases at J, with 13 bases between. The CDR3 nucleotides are TGTGCCAGCAGTTTAAGGAGCGGAGGACCAGATACGCAGTATTTT. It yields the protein CASSLRSGGPDTQYF.

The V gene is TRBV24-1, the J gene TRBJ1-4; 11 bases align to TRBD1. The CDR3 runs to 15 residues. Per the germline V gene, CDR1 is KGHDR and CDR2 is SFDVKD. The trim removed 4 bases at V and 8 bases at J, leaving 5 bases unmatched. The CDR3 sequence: CATSDPRTGGEKLFF. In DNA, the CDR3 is TGTGCCACCAGTGACCCTCGGACAGGGGGCGAAAAACTGTTTTTT.

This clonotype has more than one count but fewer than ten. As DNA, the CDR3 is TGTGCCAGCAGTTTTGGGGGCCCTAGCACAGATACGCAGTATTTT. As protein: CASSFGGPSTDTQYF. The J gene is TRBJ2-3, the V gene TRBV12-3 or TRBV12-4; possibly TRBD1 for D (6 bases). V lost 3 bases and J 0 bases, leaving 10 bases between the germline ends. The CDR3 runs 15 residues.

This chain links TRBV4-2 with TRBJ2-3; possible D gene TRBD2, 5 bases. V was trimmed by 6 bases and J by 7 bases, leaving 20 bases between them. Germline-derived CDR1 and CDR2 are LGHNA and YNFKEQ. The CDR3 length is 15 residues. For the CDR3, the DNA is TGTGCCAGCAGTCGTGGGGAGTACACCCCTAATACGCAGTATTTT. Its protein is CASSRGEYTPNTQYF.

Written as DNA, the CDR3 is TGCAGTGCTAGTCGGCTAGAGGGCAACATTCAGTACTTC. It encodes CSASRLEGNIQYF. The V gene is TRBV20-1, the J gene TRBJ2-4, with D perhaps TRBD2 (5 bases). V shed 3 bases and J shed 7 bases, with 13 bases lying between them. Germline CDR1 reads DFQATT; CDR2 reads SNEGSKA (reference sequence). The CDR3 sequence is 13 residues long.

This chain's CDR3 is CASSQELAGGPRGDTQYF. The CDR3, as DNA: TGTGCCAGCAGCCAAGAGTTAGCGGGAGGGCCTAGGGGAGATACGCAGTATTTT. The rearrangement links TRBV3-1 to TRBJ2-3, with 11 bases matching TRBD2. The junction had 10 bases not matched to a gene; V was cut back by 0 bases and J by 5 bases. This CDR3 spans 18 amino acids. CDR1 is LGHDT and CDR2 is YNNKEL in the germline V gene (reference sequence).

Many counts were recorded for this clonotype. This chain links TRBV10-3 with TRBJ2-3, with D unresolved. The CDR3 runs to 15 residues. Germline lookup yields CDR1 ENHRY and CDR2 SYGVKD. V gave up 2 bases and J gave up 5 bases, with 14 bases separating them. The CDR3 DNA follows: TGTGCCATCAGTGAGGCTGGCTCGAGAGGAGATACGCAGTATTTT. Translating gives CAISEAGSRGDTQYF.

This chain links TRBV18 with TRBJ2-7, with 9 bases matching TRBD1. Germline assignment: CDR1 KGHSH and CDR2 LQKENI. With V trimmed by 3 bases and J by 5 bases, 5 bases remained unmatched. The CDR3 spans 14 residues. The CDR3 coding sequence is TGTGCCAGCTCACCGGGACAGGGAAGCAACGAGCAGTACTTC. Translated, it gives CASSPGQGSNEQYF.

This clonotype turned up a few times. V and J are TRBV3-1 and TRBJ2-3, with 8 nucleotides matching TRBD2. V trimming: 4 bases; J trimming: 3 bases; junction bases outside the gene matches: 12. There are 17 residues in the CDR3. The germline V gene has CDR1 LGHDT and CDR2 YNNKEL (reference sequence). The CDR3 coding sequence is TGTGCCAGCAGCCGTACTCGAGGGGCTAGCGGGACAGATACGCAGTATTTT. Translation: CASSRTRGASGTDTQYF.

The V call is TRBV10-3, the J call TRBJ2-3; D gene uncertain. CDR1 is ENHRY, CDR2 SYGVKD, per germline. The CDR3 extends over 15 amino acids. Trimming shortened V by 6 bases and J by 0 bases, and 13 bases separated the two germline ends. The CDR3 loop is CAISDLTPSTDTQYF. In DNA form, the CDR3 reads TGTGCCATCAGCGATTTGACACCTAGCACAGATACGCAGTATTTT.

In nucleotides, the CDR3 is TGTGCCACCAGTGATTTCGGGGAGGTGCAGTTCTTC. Its protein product is CATSDFGEVQFF. The genes are TRBV24-1 and TRBJ2-1, with D perhaps TRBD2 (6 bases). V lost 1 base, J lost 12 bases, and 9 bases lay in between. Germline CDR1 reads KGHDR; CDR2 reads SFDVKD. This CDR3 is 12 amino acids long.

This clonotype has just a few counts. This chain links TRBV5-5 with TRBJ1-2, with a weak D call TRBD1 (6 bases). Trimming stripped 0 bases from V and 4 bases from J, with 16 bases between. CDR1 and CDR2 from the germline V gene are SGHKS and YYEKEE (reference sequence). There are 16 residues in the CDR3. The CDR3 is CASSLEALGAGYGYTF. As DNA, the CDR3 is TGTGCCAGCAGCTTGGAAGCGCTGGGGGCCGGCTATGGCTACACCTTC.

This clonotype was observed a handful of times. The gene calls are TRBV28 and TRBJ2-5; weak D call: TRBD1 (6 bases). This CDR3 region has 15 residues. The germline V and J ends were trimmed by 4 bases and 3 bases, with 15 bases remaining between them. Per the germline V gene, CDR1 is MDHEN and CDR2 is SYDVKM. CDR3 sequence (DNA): TGTGCCAGCAGTTCACCCGGGACATTCAAAGAGACCCAGTACTTC. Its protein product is CASSSPGTFKETQYF.

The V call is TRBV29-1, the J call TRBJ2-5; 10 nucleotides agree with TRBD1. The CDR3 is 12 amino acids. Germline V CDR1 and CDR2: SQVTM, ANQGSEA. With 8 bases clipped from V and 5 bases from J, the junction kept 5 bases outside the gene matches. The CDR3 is CSFRTGGETQYF. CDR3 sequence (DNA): TGCAGCTTTCGGACAGGGGGGGAGACCCAGTACTTC. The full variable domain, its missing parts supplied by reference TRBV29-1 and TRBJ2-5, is SAVISQKPSRDICQRGTSLTIQCQVDSQVTMMFWYRQQPGQSLTLIATANQGSEATYESGFVIDKFPISRPNLTFSTLTVSNMSPEDSSIYLCSFRTGGETQYFGPGTRLLVL.